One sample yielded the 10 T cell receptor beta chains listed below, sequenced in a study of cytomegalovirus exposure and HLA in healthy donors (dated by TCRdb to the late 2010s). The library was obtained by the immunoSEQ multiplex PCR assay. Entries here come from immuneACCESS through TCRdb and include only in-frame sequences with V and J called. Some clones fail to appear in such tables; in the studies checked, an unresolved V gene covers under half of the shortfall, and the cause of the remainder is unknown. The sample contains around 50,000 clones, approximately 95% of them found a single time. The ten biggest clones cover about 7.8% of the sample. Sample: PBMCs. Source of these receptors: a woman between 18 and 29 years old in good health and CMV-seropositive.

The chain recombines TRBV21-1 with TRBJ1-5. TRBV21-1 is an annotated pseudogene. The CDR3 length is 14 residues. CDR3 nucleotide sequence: TGTGCCAGCAGCTCCGCCTCCCTAGGTCAGCCCCAGCATTTT. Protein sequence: CASSSASLGQPQHF.

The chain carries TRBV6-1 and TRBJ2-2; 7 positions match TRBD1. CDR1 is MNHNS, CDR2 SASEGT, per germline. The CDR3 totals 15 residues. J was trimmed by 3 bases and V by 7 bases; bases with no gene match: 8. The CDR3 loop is CASTSGTDHTGELFF. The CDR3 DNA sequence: TGTGCCAGCACCTCCGGGACAGATCACACCGGGGAGCTGTTTTTT.

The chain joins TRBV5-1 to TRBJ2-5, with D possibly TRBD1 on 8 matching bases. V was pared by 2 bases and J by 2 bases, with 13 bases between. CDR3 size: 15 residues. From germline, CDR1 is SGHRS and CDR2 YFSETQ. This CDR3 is CASSLGQGGQETQYF. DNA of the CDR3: TGCGCCAGCAGCTTAGGACAGGGAGGGCAAGAGACCCAGTACTTC.

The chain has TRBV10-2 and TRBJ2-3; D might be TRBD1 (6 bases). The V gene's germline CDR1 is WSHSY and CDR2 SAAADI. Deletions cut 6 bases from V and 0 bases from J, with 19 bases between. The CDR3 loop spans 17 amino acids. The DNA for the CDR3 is TGCGCCAGCAGAGCCCGGACAGATCAAGCTAGCACAGATACGCAGTATTTT. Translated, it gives CASRARTDQASTDTQYF.

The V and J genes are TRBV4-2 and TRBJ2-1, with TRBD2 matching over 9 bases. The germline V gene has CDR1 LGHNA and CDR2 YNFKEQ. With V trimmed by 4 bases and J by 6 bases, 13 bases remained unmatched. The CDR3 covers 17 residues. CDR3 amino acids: CASSPSRGTSYINEQFF. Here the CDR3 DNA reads TGTGCCAGCAGCCCTAGCAGGGGGACTAGCTATATCAATGAGCAGTTCTTC.

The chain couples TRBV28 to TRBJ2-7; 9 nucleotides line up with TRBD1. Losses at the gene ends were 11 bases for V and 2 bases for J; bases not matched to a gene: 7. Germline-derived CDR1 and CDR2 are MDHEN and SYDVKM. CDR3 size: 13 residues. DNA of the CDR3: TGTGCCGGCCAGACAGGGGGGGCCTACGAGCAGTACTTC. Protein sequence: CAGQTGGAYEQYF.

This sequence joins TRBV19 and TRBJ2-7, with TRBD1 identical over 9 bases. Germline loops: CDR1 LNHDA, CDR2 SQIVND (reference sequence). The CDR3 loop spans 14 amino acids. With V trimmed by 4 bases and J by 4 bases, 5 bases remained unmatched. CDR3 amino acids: CASSTSGQGYEQYF. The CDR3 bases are TGTGCCAGTAGTACATCCGGACAGGGGTACGAGCAGTACTTC.

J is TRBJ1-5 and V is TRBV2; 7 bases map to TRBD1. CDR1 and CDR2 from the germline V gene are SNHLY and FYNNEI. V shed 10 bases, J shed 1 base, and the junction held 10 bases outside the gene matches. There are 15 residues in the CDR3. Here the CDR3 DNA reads TGTGCCACCAGACAGGGCCAGGCCAGCAATCAGCCCCAGCATTTT. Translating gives CATRQGQASNQPQHF.

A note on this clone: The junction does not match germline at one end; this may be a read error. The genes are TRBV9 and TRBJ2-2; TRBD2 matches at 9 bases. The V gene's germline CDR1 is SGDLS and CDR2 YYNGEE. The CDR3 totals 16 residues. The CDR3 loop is CASSVRPSGNSGELFF. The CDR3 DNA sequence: TGTGCCAGCAGCGTACGTCCTAGCGGGAACTCCGGGGAGCTGTTTTTT.

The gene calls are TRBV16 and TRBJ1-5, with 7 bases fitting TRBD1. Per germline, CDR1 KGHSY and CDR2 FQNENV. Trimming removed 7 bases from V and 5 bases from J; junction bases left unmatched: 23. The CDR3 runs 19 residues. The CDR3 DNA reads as TGTGCCAGCATCCCAATCCGGGACAGCCTTTACGCGGGTCATCAGCCCCAGCATTTT. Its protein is CASIPIRDSLYAGHQPQHF.